The source of this T cell receptor (beta chain) is a study of identifying expanded T cells in peripheral blood. Generated by immunoSEQ multiplex PCR, the TCRdb table keeps only in-frame clones and is missing some. This sample has around 100,000 clones; around 88% occur once, and the top ten carry roughly 14%. Germline-derived CDR1 and CDR2 are WSHSY and SAAADI. The CDR3 is 12 amino acids. V was cut by 6 bases and J by 10 bases, with 15 bases left in between. During the collection period, no donor immune events like infections were recorded. This clone was observed a few times. Sequenced sample: blood. This receptor was identified in a person aged 18 to 70 in good health. J is TRBJ1-2 and V is TRBV10-2; D unresolved. For the CDR3, the DNA is TGCGCCAGCAGCCCTGGATCCGGGAACTACACCTTC. Translation: CASSPGSGNYTF.